The clone carrying this TCR beta chain was observed a few times. The antigen remains unidentified. This record belongs to a study of CD8 T cells in ankylosing spondylitis. Regarding the study as a whole: CD8+ by phenotype, disease-linked clones were relatively rare in peripheral blood.

TCRdb re-called the 5' RACE reads with MiXCR, one entry per CDR3 protein. The sample includes 230,000 or so distinct CDR3 sequences, about 20% of them seen just once. CDR1 and CDR2 from the germline V gene are SGHTA and FQGNSA. This CDR3 has 15 amino acids. V trimming: 1 base; J trimming: 10 bases; junction bases outside the gene matches: 7. The receptor was derived from a male donor with ankylosing spondylitis or in good health (not recorded which). The V and J genes are TRBV7-2 and TRBJ2-1; 10 bases are a match to TRBD2. The source material was blood, either unsorted or a sorted T cell fraction (not recorded which). Here the CDR3 DNA reads TGTGCCAGCAGCTTAGAATGGGTACTAGCGGGAGAGCAGTTCTTC. Translated: CASSLEWVLAGEQFF.